This T cell receptor beta chain appears in the sequencing data of a study of T-cell memory formation after mild COVID-19. Overall study results and limits: The second-wave clones peaking on day 37 were not confirmed as SARS-CoV-2-specific. Later expanders leaned CD4+, whereas day 15 to 85 contracting clones were balanced CD4/CD8.

Trimming took off 0 bases at V and 1 base at J, with 14 bases between the two ends. This CDR3 region has 17 residues. Germline assignment: CDR1 MNHNY and CDR2 SVGAGI (reference sequence). In TCRdb, the 5' RACE reads were re-called with MiXCR into one record per CDR3 protein. The sample has a few hundred thousand distinct CDR3 sequences; 15% to 20% are singletons. As concerns this clonotype: The antigen is undetermined.

The TCR was taken from a man younger than 35 who had mild COVID-19 (a few samples of this study predate the infection). Cell type and time point are not known. The chain couples TRBV6-6 to TRBJ2-3; D is possibly TRBD1 (5 bases). Specimen: PBMCs or a T cell subset sorted from them (not recorded which). The CDR3 here is CASSYSSQGRGTDTQYF. The CDR3 DNA reads as TGTGCCAGCAGTTACTCGAGCCAGGGAAGGGGCACAGATACGCAGTATTTT.